This paragraph reports one T cell receptor beta chain. Profiling relied on immunoSEQ multiplex PCR, and the TCRdb table lists in-frame clones only, not all of them. The table includes some 64,000 clones, roughly 85% detected once. The source of the sample is a study of OX40 agonist ivuxolimab in advanced cancers. At the level of the study: The dose of intravenous ivuxolimab that patients received every 2 weeks ranged from 0.01 to 10 mg/kg. Partial responses occurred in Three dose-escalation patients, one with hepatocellular carcinoma and two with cutaneous melanoma.

The germline gives CDR1 SGHRS, CDR2 YFSETQ. This CDR3 spans 15 amino acids. V gave up 6 bases and J gave up 1 base; unmatched junction bases: 9. Blood specimens came from baseline, cycle 4 day 1, and cycle 7 day 1. V gene TRBV5-1 combines with J gene TRBJ1-1; 7 bases are shared with TRBD1. The source was CD4+ or CD8+ T cells sorted from blood, collected in a trial of the OX40 agonist ivuxolimab. The source of this sequence is an adult with an advanced solid tumor such as melanoma, head and neck, liver or kidney cancer. The chain's CDR3 is CASTDKAGGNTEAFF. In DNA, the CDR3 is TGCGCCAGCACCGATAAGGCAGGGGGGAACACTGAAGCTTTCTTT.